This T cell receptor (beta chain) was found in a study of shared clonotypes between healthy human individuals (TCRdb year 2020). Broadly, across the study: The cohort comprised a couple of women and three men aged 18 to 49 years. For each donor, CD4 naive and CD4 memory were each given three plates, CD8 naive was given two plates, and CD8 memory was given one plate. The study deeply sequenced blood TCR repertoires of about five healthy adults to estimate repertoire size and the extent of clonotype sharing between individuals. Libraries were prepared and TCR repertoires were sequenced by different laboratories using diverse techniques, in order to increase sequencing depth and limit assay-specific biases. Each donor's leukapheresis produced roughly between about 0.9 and 9.5 billion PBMCs. The investigation overall reported the following: Based on pairwise subsampling, the degree of clonotype sharing among donors was expected to be affected by sequencing depth. Sampling was restricted to blood, and TCR repertoires in tissues likely differ from the TCR repertoires found in blood. Larger estimated clonotype richness was generally found for naive subsets than for memory subsets. Rarefaction of sorted-subset datasets indicated incomplete sequencing despite the large sequencing depth. Around 5.4% of naive CD4, roughly 3.5% of naive CD8, about 2.5% of memory CD4, and approximately 0.4% of memory CD8 clonotypes were shared across a few donors. Compared with non-shared clonotypes, clonotypes shared by all four sorted-subset donors had higher generation probabilities. The genetic and exposure-history diversity represented was limited by the small number of donors.

About this clone: Its antigen remains undetermined. Base qualities are missing; no much larger clone stands one base away.

Healthy HIV-negative adults with no recently reported acute infections or vaccinations were included as donors. All donors were Caucasian adults living in Nashville, Tennessee, USA. CD4+ T cells were enriched by magnetic negative selection; naive cells were then positively selected on CD45RA, and the negative fraction formed the memory subset. Blood was obtained by leukapheresis, after which PBMCs were separated by Ficoll-Histopaque density gradient centrifugation and cryopreserved in liquid nitrogen vapor phase. Purity and quantity of every magnetically sorted T cell population were checked by analytical flow cytometry. Genomic DNA was isolated from each sorted fraction and quantified by UV absorbance on a Nanodrop 2000c. Using the deep immunoSEQ assay, TCR CDR3 regions were amplified from genomic DNA by multiplex PCR. Extracted genomic DNA from each cell subset was spread evenly across all wells of several immunoSEQ 96-well plates, with each plate serving as a replicate. For sorted subsets, about 0.2 ug genomic DNA, equal to tens of thousands of T cell genomes, was loaded into each replicate PCR. Purified libraries were quantified with a Qubit 3.0 fluorometer, sized on a Bioanalyzer 2100, and re-quantified with the KAPA Library Quantification kit. A separate single-read 150-cycle Illumina NextSeq 550 flow cell was used to sequence each immunoSEQ 96-well plate. In the source study's methods: Because only junctional sequences without quality scores were contained in the immunoSEQ output, filtering matching that applied to full-length reads could not be performed. Sequences were annotated with PyIR, a Python wrapper for IgBLAST v1.9, using IMGT germline references to assign V/J genes and CDR3. Any read was removed if the V/J assignment was weak (E-value above 1e-6), the CDR3 was missing, or the read contained stop codons, out-of-frame junctions, or ambiguous translated residues. V3J clonotypes were defined as sequences sharing the same inferred V gene, J gene, and CDR3 amino acid sequence. To compute the percentage overlap between repertoires, the number of shared unique clonotypes was divided by the size of the smaller repertoire. Richness of each repertoire was evaluated using RTK rarefaction, the Chao1 estimator, and Recon v2.1 estimates of unobserved clonotypes. For all TCRbeta clonotypes obtained by the gDNA method from a few donors, generation probabilities were computed with OLGA. Not all clones reach the TCRdb copy of this immuneACCESS table, which keeps in-frame sequences only. Checked studies attribute under half of the gap to unresolved V genes and leave the rest unexplained. That table gives V, J and clone size, and the DNA gave D and trimming. This sample lists 600,000 to 800,000 clones; roughly 72% were detected once. The top ten clonotypes cover over 1.5% of the sample.

From its cysteine to its phenylalanine, the CDR3 spans 15 amino acids. Only the CDR3 DNA is retained, 45 bases long and in frame from the first base. CDR1 SNHLY and CDR2 FYNNEI are derived from the germline V gene. Trimming costs V 7 bases and J 2 bases, and their ends lie 18 bases apart. The sample comprised memory CD4+ T cells sorted from blood. The sample's cell subset or site label is to be understood as: CD45RA-negative fraction. The sequence links TRBV2 to TRBJ2-7; confidence is insufficient to name the D gene. The receptor comes from a woman aged 25 to 45 in good health. The CDR3 protein is CASNPGPPSTYEQYF. The nucleotides are TGTGCCAGCAACCCGGGCCCGCCCTCGACCTACGAGCAGTACTTC.